This T cell receptor (beta chain) derives from a study of liver allograft versus peripheral blood T cells (TCRdb year 2020). Some background on the complete study: The study compared T cell receptor repertoires found within transplanted livers against repertoires in the peripheral blood of liver transplant recipients.

Remarks on this clonotype: Its antigen specificity is not known. A much larger clone lies one base from this, so it may be a read error.

Reads for this sample came from an Illumina MiSeq. TCRdb took the public reads, trimmed them with fastp at Q25, ran MiXCR for clone calling and kept in-frame beta chains. Rows with one shared CDR3 protein collapse into an entry with the most common genes and DNA. The sample table shows under 15,000 distinct CDR3 sequences, and around 30% are seen once. Jointly, the top ten make up less than 2.5% of the sample. Points the paper makes about the study in general: According to the report, the T cell receptor repertoires detected in peripheral blood were different from the repertoires found inside liver allografts.

The CDR3 has 15 amino acids, counting the end cysteine and phenylalanine. Of all the DNA, just the CDR3 is kept, 45 bases in frame from base 1. The germline V gene yields KGHDR for CDR1 and SFDVKD for CDR2. The V gene is TRBV24-1 and the J gene is TRBJ2-1, with a weak D call of TRBD2 (7 bases match). The source of this sequence is a human patient who had a liver transplant. After a transplant, some T cells may be of graft donor origin. The sequenced DNA is TGTGCCTCCAGTGATCCGGGGGGCCCCTACAATGAGCAGTTCTTC. Its protein reads: CASSDPGGPYNEQFF.